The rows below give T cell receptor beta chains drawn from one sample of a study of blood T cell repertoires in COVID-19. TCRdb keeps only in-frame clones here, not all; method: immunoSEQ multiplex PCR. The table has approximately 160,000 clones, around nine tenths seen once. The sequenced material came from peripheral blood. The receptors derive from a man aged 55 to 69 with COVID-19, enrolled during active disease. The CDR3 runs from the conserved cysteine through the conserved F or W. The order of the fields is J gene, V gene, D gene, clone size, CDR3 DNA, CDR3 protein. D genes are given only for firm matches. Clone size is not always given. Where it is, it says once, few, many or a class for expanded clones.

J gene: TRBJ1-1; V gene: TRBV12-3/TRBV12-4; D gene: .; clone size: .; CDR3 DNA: TGTGCCTCAGGTTCGGGGTCCGAGACTTTCTTT; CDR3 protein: CASGSGSETFF
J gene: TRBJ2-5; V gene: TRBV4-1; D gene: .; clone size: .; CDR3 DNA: TGCGCCAGCAGCCAAGACGGAGGGGGCCGGGAGACCCAGTACTTC; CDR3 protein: CASSQDGGGRETQYF
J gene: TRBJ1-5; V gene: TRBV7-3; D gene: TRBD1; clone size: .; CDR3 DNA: TGTGCCAGCAGGGGGACAGGGGAGAATCAGCCCCAGCATTTT; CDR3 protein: CASRGTGENQPQHF
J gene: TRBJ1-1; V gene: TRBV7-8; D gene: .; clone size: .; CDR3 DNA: TGTGCCAGCAGCTTAGTGTCGGGGAGTGGGCTCACTGAAGCTTTCTTT; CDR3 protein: CASSLVSGSGLTEAFF
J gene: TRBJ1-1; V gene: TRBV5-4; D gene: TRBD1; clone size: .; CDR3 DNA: TGTGCCAGCAGCTTGGCAGGGACAGTCAACACTGAAGCTTTCTTT; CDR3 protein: CASSLAGTVNTEAFF
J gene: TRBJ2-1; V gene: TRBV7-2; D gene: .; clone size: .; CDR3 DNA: TGTGCCAGCAGCTCCACACCACCGACTACCAAAAGCTCCTACAATGAGCAGTTCTTC; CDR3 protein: CASSSTPPTTKSSYNEQFF
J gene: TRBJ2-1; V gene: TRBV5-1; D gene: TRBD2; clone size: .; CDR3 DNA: TGCGCCAGCAGCTTGGTGGCTAGCGGGAGCTACAATGAGCAGTTCTTC; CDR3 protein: CASSLVASGSYNEQFF
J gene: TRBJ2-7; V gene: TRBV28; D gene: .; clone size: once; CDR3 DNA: TGTGCCAGCCTTCCCTGGGACGGGAGCTACGAGCAGTACTTC; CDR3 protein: CASLPWDGSYEQYF
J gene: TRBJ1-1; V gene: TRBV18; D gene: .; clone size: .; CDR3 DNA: TGTGCCAGCTCTTACCACGGTGGTCAGGAAAACACTGAAGCTTTCTTT; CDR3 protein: CASSYHGGQENTEAFF
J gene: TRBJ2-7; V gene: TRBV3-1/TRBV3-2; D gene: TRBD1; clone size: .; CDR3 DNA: TGTGCCAGCAGTCAGGACAGGACTCCAAAGGGATCGAGCGAGCAGTACTTC; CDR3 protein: CASSQDRTPKGSSEQYF
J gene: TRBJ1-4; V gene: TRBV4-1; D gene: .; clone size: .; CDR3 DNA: TGCGCCAGCAGCAAAGATTGGCGGACACATGAAAAACTGTTTTTT; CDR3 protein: CASSKDWRTHEKLFF
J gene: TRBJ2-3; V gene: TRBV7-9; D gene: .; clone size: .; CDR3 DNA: TGTGCCAGCAGCCCAATCCAGGGGCGGGAGCCAGATACGCAGTATTTT; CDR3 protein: CASSPIQGREPDTQYF
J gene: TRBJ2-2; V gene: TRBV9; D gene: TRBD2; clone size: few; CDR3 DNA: TGTGCCAGCAGCGCCTACTTAGCGGGAAGGTTCGGGGAGCTGTTTTTT; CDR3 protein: CASSAYLAGRFGELFF
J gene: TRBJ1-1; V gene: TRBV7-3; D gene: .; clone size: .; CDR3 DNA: TGTGCCAGCAGCTCAGGTCCAAACACTGAAGCTTTCTTT; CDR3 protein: CASSSGPNTEAFF
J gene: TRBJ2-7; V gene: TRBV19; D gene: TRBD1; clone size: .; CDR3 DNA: TGTGCCAGTAGTACATCACTGGACAGGCCCTACGAGCAGTACTTC; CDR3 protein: CASSTSLDRPYEQYF
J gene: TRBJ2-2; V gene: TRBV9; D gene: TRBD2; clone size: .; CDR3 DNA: TGTGCCAGCAGCGTAGCTACTGGGTCTAGCGGAAAAGTCGGGGAGCTGTTTTTT; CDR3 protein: CASSVATGSSGKVGELFF
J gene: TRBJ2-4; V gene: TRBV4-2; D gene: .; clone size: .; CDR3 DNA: TGTGCCAGCAGCCAAGATTGGCTAGCGTCTGCCAAAAACATTCAGTACTTC; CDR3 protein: CASSQDWLASAKNIQYF
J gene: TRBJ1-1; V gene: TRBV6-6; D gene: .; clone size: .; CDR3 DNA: TGTGCCAGCAGTTCTAGGAACACTGAAGCTTTCTTT; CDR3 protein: CASSSRNTEAFF
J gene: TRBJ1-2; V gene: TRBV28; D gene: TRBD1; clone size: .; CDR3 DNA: TGTGCCAGCGACCAGGGCGGGACAGGGTTTGGCTACACCTTC; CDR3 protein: CASDQGGTGFGYTF
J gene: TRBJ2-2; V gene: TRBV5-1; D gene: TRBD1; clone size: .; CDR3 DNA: TGCGCCAGCAGCCTGATGGGACAGGGGAACACCGGGGAGCTGTTTTTT; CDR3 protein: CASSLMGQGNTGELFF
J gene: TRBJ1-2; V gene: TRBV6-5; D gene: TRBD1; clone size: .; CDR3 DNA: TGTGCCAGCAGACCAACCGGACAGGGAAGTGGCTACACCTTC; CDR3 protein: CASRPTGQGSGYTF
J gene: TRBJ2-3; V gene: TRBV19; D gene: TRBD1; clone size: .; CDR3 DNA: TGTGCCAGTAGTCCCCTCGGGACAGGGGGGGCAGATACGCAGTATTTT; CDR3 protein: CASSPLGTGGADTQYF
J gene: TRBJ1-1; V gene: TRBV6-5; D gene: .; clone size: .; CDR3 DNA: TGTGCCAGCAGTTACGAGGATATGGGGCGCACTGAAGCTTTCTTT; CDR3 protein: CASSYEDMGRTEAFF
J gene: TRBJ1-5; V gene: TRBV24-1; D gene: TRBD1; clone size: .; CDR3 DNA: TGTGCCACCAGTGATTCAGGCCCTGGGACAGGGCTGAATCAGCCCCAGCATTTT; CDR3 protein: CATSDSGPGTGLNQPQHF
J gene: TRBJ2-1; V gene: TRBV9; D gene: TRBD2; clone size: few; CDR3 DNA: TGTGCCAGCAGCCCTCGTGGACTAGCGGGGAACAATGAGCAGTTCTTC; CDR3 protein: CASSPRGLAGNNEQFF
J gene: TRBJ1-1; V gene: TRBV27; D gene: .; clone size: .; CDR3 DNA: TGTGCCAGCAGTTACGAGGTGAACACTGAAGCTTTCTTT; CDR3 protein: CASSYEVNTEAFF
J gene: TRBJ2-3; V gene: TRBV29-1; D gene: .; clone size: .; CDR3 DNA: TGCAGCGCAACAGGGTTTGGCTCGGATACGCAGTATTTT; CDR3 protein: CSATGFGSDTQYF
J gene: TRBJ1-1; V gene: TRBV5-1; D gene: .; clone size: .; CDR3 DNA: TGCGCCAGCAGCTGGGCCATGATGAACACTGAAGCTTTCTTT; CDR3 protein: CASSWAMMNTEAFF
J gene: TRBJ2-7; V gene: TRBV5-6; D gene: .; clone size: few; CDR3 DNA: TGTGCCAGCAGCTCGTATGGGTCCGGGATAGGGAACGAGCAGTACTTC; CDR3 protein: CASSSYGSGIGNEQYF
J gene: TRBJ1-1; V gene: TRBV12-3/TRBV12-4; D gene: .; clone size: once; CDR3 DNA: TGTGCCAGCAGTTCACAGGGTTACACTGAAGCTTTCTTT; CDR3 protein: CASSSQGYTEAFF
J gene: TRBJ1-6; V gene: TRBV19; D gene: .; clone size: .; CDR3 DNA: TGTGCCAGTAGTATAGTGGAGTATTCAAGAAGCTCCTATAATTCACCCCTCCACTTT; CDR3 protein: CASSIVEYSRSSYNSPLHF
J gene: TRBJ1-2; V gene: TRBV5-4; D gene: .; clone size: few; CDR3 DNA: TGTGCCAGCAGCCCGGGACACAACTATGGCTACACCTTC; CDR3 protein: CASSPGHNYGYTF
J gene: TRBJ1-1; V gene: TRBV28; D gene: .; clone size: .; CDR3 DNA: TGTGCCAGCAGTTTAGGACAGCCGGGGAACACTGAAGCTTTCTTT; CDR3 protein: CASSLGQPGNTEAFF
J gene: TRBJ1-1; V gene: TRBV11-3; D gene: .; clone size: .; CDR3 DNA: TGTGCCAGCAGCTCAAACAGGGTTGGCACTGAAGCTTTCTTT; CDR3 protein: CASSSNRVGTEAFF
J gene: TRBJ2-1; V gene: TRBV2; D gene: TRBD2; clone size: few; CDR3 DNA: TGTGCCAGCGGGTCTCGGACTAGCGGGAGTGGCAATGAGCAGTTCTTC; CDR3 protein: CASGSRTSGSGNEQFF
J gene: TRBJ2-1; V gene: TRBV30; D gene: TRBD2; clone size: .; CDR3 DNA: TGTGCCTGGAGTGTACCCCAGAGCGGGAGGGCTAGTTCCTACAATGAGCAGTTCTTC; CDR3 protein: CAWSVPQSGRASSYNEQFF
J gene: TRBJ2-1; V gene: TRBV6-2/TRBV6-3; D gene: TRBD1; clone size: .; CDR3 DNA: TGTGCCAGCAGTTCCATTGTCGGGACAGGAATTTACAATGAGCAGTTCTTC; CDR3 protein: CASSSIVGTGIYNEQFF
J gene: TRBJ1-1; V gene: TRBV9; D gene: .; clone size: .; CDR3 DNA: TGTGCCAGCAGCGAGGGCTCTGACAGGTGGAACACTGAAGCTTTCTTT; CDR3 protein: CASSEGSDRWNTEAFF
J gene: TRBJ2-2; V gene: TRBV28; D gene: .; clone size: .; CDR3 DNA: TGTGCCAGCAGTCCGGAGGGGGCGGAATGGAGGTCGGGACCCGGGGAGCTGTTTTTT; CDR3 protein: CASSPEGAEWRSGPGELFF
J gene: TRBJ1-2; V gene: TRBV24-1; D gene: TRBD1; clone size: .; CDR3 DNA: TGTGCCACCAGTGATATGGACAGGGACTCTAACTATGGCTACACCTTC; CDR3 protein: CATSDMDRDSNYGYTF
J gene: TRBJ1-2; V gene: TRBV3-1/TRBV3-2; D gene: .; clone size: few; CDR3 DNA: TGTGCCAGCAGGCGGGGCGGCGGCTACACCTTC; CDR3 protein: CASRRGGGYTF
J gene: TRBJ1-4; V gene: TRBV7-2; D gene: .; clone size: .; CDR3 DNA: TGTGCCAGCAGCTATGTGGGAGTTAATGAAAAACTGTTTTTT; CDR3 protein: CASSYVGVNEKLFF
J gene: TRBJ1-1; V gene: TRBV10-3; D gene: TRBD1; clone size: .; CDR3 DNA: TGTGCCATCTCCCCGCCGACAGGGGGCACTGAAGCTTTCTTT; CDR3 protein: CAISPPTGGTEAFF
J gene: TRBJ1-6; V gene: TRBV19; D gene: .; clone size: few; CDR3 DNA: TGTGCCAGTAGGAGGGAGCACTCCTATAATTCACCCCTCCACTTT; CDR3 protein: CASRREHSYNSPLHF
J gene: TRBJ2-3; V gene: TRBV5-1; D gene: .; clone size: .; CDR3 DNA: TGCGCCAGCAGCTTGTTCGAGCCCACAGATACGCAGTATTTT; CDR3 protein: CASSLFEPTDTQYF
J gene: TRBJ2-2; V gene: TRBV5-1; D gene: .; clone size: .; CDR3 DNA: TGCGCCAGCAGCTTGCTCCCGGGAACGAACACCGGGGAGCTGTTTTTT; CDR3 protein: CASSLLPGTNTGELFF